This paragraph covers one T cell receptor (beta chain) sequence. Its matching antigen is unknown. The CDR3 covers 18 residues. The V end lost 6 bases, the J end lost 1 base, and 23 bases lay between the germline ends. Germline loops: CDR1 SNHLY, CDR2 FYNNEI. TCRdb analysed the RT-PCR reads with MiXCR anew, one entry per CDR3 protein. This table holds hundreds of thousands of distinct CDR3 sequences, about 20% found once. The sample comes from a study of response to subunit inactivated influenza vaccine. Findings and caveats of the study: It was suggested by the authors that few new T cells are recruited by each seasonal influenza vaccination.

Source: PBMCs from blood, taken 21 months after vaccination. The source is a man in his fifties or sixties who received an inactivated influenza vaccine. V is TRBV2 and J is TRBJ2-3, with a weak D call TRBD2 (6 bases). The CDR3 sequence is CASSASLTSLLRTDTQYF. CDR3 nucleotides: TGTGCCAGCAGCGCATCACTTACTAGCCTTCTCCGCACAGATACGCAGTATTTT.